This T cell receptor (beta chain) comes out of a study of cytomegalovirus exposure and HLA in healthy donors. Across the study: Early released data comprised approximately 85 million unique TCRs from HLA-typed donors.

Per the germline V gene, CDR1 is SSHAT and CDR2 is FNYEAQ (reference sequence). This CDR3 is 15 amino acids long. Amplification used 60 Vbeta primers and 13 Jbeta primers. Clones were sequenced by immunoSEQ multiplex PCR, and TCRdb holds only the in-frame ones, with some missing. The sample has 100,000 to 150,000 clones, 75% to 85% seen once. The table lists this clone with a few counts. A junction end diverges from the germline sequence, so it may reflect a read error. The rearrangement joins TRBV7-7 to TRBJ2-1; D is unclear. Sequencing input: PBMCs. The receptor's source is a woman in her forties or fifties in good health and CMV-seropositive. CDR3 loop: CASSLSVEKFNEQFF. In nucleotides, the CDR3 is TGTGCTAGCAGCTTGAGCGTAGAGAAGTTCAATGAGCAGTTCTTC.